This TCR beta chain derives from a study of regulatory T cells in long-lasting Graves disease. Arm-PCR of CDR3 regions and iRepertoire HTBI primers were the basis on which TCR beta libraries were built. TCRdb itself ran the multiplex PCR reads through MiXCR, one entry per CDR3 protein. The sample lists 530,000 or so distinct CDR3 sequences; about 13% were seen once. This sample's time point: newly diagnosed GD, antithyroid drugs for less than 3 months. Researchers made the TCR library from RNA that was extracted from PBMCs. CDR1 SGHDT and CDR2 YYEEEE come from the germline V gene. The CDR3 runs 15 residues. V trimming: 5 bases; J trimming: 0 bases; junction bases outside the gene matches: 6. The sample also formed part of further work on T cells in Graves' hyperthyroidism and ophthalmopathy.

Sequencing was performed on peripheral blood mononuclear cells (PBMCs), taken at new diagnosis, from a patient treated with antithyroid drugs. The sequence came from a man aged 25 to 45 with Graves disease. The rearrangement links TRBV5-6 to TRBJ1-1; 8 bases line up with TRBD1. In DNA, the CDR3 is TGTGCCAGCAGTTACAGGGGGGCGTTGAACACTGAAGCTTTCTTT. This codes for CASSYRGALNTEAFF.